Sequencing of this T cell receptor (beta chain) was carried out in a study of blood T cell repertoires in COVID-19. The overall study: COVID-19 samples from acute and convalescent phases originated in the United States, Italy and Spain. T cells, B-cell-depleted T cells, or PBMCs provided the cDNA or gDNA that served as material.

In the original processing: Amplification with reference gene primers provided the estimates of nucleated cell counts. Sequenced by immunoSEQ multiplex PCR; TCRdb stores in-frame clones only, minus some. V and J calls and clone size are those listed in that table; D and trimming were worked out from the DNA. Among some 350,000 clones, 90% to 95% were seen once, and the ten largest hold around 3.3%. This clone was counted once. Germline loops: CDR1 GTSNPN, CDR2 SVGIG (reference sequence). V was clipped by 1 base and J by 4 bases; unmatched bases: 6. This CDR3 contains 16 residues. The TCR was taken from a woman aged 18-29 years who had recovered from COVID-19. Input material: peripheral blood. The chain employs TRBV30 and TRBJ2-1; 11 nucleotides align to TRBD2. CDR3 in DNA: TGTGCCTGGAGTGCCCGACTAGCGGGATGGTACAATGAGCAGTTCTTC. It translates to CAWSARLAGWYNEQFF.